The clone carrying this TCR beta chain was seen just once. Its specificity is not known. Additional DNA sequences in this sample encode the identical CDR3. The data belong to a study of beta chain features in type 1 diabetes. Whole-study findings and limits: It was among patients, rather than healthy donors, that naive, central memory and Treg TCRB repertoires appeared more similar.

Of the isolated RNA, all was reverse transcribed, and so the sequenced material was expressed TCRB transcripts. Using immunoSEQ multiplex PCR, the repertoire was profiled, and TCRdb retains in-frame clones only, with some absent. The data contain 200,000 to 250,000 clones, roughly two thirds of them singletons. The CDR3 contains 12 residues. Per germline, CDR1 SEHNR and CDR2 FQNEAQ (reference sequence). Trimming removed 5 bases at V and 3 bases at J, with 8 bases between. The chain has TRBV7-9 and TRBJ2-7; D remains unclear. This clonotype was obtained from a man aged 25 to 45 in good health. The specimen was naive CD4+ T cells from blood. In nucleotides, the CDR3 is TGTGCCAGCAGCAGTACGGGCTACGAGCAGTACTTC. This translates into CASSSTGYEQYF. The entire variable domain, with the rest obtained from reference TRBV7-9 and TRBJ2-7, is as follows: DTGVSQNPRHKITKRGQNVTFRCDPISEHNRLYWYRQTLGQGPEFLTYFQNEAQLEKSRLLSDRFSAERPKGSFSTLEIQRTEQGDSAMYLCASSSTGYEQYFGPGTRLTVT.